Below, 24 T cell receptor beta chains from the same sample are listed, as sequenced in a study of cytomegalovirus exposure and HLA in healthy donors. The primer mix had 60 Vbeta and 13 Jbeta primers. The method was immunoSEQ multiplex PCR; TCRdb's version includes in-frame clones alone and lacks a portion of them. The sample lists approximately 240,000 clones; around 88% were seen once. What was sequenced was PBMCs. These receptors all come from a woman aged 18-35 years in good health and CMV-seronegative.

The V and J genes are TRBV19 and TRBJ2-3, with 12 bases identical to TRBD1. The length of the CDR3 is 16 residues. With V trimmed by 7 bases and J by 2 bases, 7 bases remained unmatched. Germline values: CDR1 LNHDA, CDR2 SQIVND (reference sequence). CDR3 in DNA: TGTGCCAGTATCCCGGGGACAGGGGGCCTCACAGATACGCAGTATTTT. It codes for CASIPGTGGLTDTQYF.

The V gene is TRBV10-3, the J gene TRBJ2-7; tentative D call: TRBD1 (6 bases). CDR1 is ENHRY and CDR2 is SYGVKD in the germline V gene. CDR3 length equals 16 residues. The V end lost 0 bases, the J end lost 0 bases, and 12 bases lay between the germline ends. The CDR3 DNA reads TGTGCCATCAGTGAGTCACAGGGCCATAGCTCCTACGAGCAGTACTTC. Amino acids: CAISESQGHSSYEQYF.

This clone came up once. The V gene is TRBV14, the J gene TRBJ1-5, with 9 bases matching TRBD1. V was pared by 5 bases and J by 8 bases, with 4 bases of the junction left unmatched. The CDR3 is 13 amino acids. Looked up from germline, CDR1 is SGHDN and CDR2 is FVKESK. The CDR3 here is CASSAWTGEPQHF. In DNA form, the CDR3 reads TGTGCCAGCAGCGCCTGGACAGGGGAGCCCCAGCATTTT.

The DNA of the CDR3 is TGCGCCAGCAGTGGGGACAGGGCCTACGAGCAGTACTTC. This codes for CASSGDRAYEQYF. This chain uses TRBV10-1 with TRBJ2-7; TRBD1 aligns across 9 bases. Germline trimming cut 4 bases from V and 2 bases from J; bases unmatched to any gene: 0. This CDR3 has 13 residues. Germline V gene sequence: CDR1 WNHNN, CDR2 SYGVQD (reference sequence).

The gene calls are TRBV29-1 and TRBJ1-3; a possible D gene is TRBD1 (5 bases). The length of the CDR3 is 14 residues. The V end was cut by 6 bases, the J end by 0 bases, with 12 bases between. Germline CDR1 and CDR2: SQVTM and ANQGSEA. This CDR3 reads CSVLQGLSGNTIYF. In nucleotides, the CDR3 is TGCAGCGTCCTCCAGGGACTCTCTGGAAACACCATATATTTT.

Only a few counts were recorded for this clone. The CDR3 region is CASSSTDGIIGNTIYF. Here the CDR3 DNA reads TGTGCCAGCAGCTCGACAGACGGAATTATCGGAAACACCATATATTTT. The chain couples TRBV13 to TRBJ1-3, with D perhaps matching TRBD1 (5 bases). From germline, CDR1 is PRHDT and CDR2 FYEKMQ (reference sequence). The CDR3 is made up of 16 amino acids. Between the trimmed V and J ends, which lost 4 bases and 4 bases, there was a span of 17 bases.

The rearrangement links TRBV19 to TRBJ2-6, with 10 bases aligning to TRBD1. Germline loops: CDR1 LNHDA, CDR2 SQIVND (reference sequence). V lost 1 base, J lost 3 bases, and 9 bases stayed unmatched. The CDR3 contains 19 residues. The CDR3 protein is CASSIGWGTGVYGANVLTF. In nucleotides, the CDR3 is TGTGCCAGTAGTATAGGATGGGGGACAGGGGTATATGGGGCCAACGTCCTGACTTTC.

The V gene is TRBV5-4, the J gene TRBJ1-1; D gene ambiguous. Germline V CDR1 and CDR2: SGHNT, YYREEE (reference sequence). V dropped 0 bases and J dropped 5 bases, with 14 bases sitting between them. This CDR3 is built from 15 residues. The CDR3 spells CASSLDWARRTEAFF. In DNA form, the CDR3 reads TGTGCCAGCAGCTTGGACTGGGCGCGCAGAACTGAAGCTTTCTTT.

The rearrangement links TRBV27 to TRBJ1-5; the D gene is possibly TRBD1 (5 bases). Germline V gives CDR1 MNHEY, CDR2 SMNVEV (reference sequence). The CDR3 runs to 12 residues. Between the trimmed V and J ends, which lost 5 bases and 8 bases, there was a span of 10 bases. The DNA of the CDR3 is TGTGCCAGCAGTCCAGGGTTGAAGCCCCAGCATTTT. Amino acids: CASSPGLKPQHF.

The chain is built from TRBV9 and TRBJ2-7; D is perhaps TRBD2 (6 bases). Germline-derived CDR1 and CDR2 are SGDLS and YYNGEE. Trimming cost V 0 bases and J 0 bases, with 13 bases left between them. This CDR3 has 16 residues. This CDR3 is CASSVVASVASYEQYF. CDR3 bases: TGTGCCAGCAGCGTAGTCGCTAGCGTGGCCTCCTACGAGCAGTACTTC.

The gene calls are TRBV5-4 and TRBJ1-2; TRBD1 aligns across 9 bases. This CDR3 comprises 14 residues. V shed 0 bases, J shed 3 bases, and the junction held 0 bases outside the gene matches. Germline V CDR1 and CDR2: SGHNT, YYREEE (reference sequence). CDR3 residues: CASSLGTGDYGYTF. CDR3 coding DNA: TGTGCCAGCAGCTTGGGGACAGGGGACTATGGCTACACCTTC.

The J gene is TRBJ2-5, the V gene TRBV4-3, with D uncertain. The CDR3 is made up of 15 amino acids. V was pared by 0 bases and J by 7 bases, with 15 bases between. Germline values: CDR1 LGHNA, CDR2 YSLEER. CDR3 DNA: TGCGCCAGCAGCCAAGATTACGCGACCGCAGGGACCCAGTACTTC. This translates into CASSQDYATAGTQYF.

The V gene is TRBV29-1, the J gene TRBJ1-1, with a possible D match to TRBD1 (5 bases). Per germline, CDR1 SQVTM and CDR2 ANQGSEA. V was pared by 1 base and J by 5 bases, with 26 bases between. This CDR3 has 18 residues. The CDR3 sequence is CSVEGPRGTAGLITEAFF. The CDR3 DNA sequence: TGCAGCGTTGAAGGGCCCCGAGGGACCGCGGGGTTAATTACTGAAGCTTTCTTT.

The rearrangement joins TRBV5-8 to TRBJ1-5; D may be TRBD1 (5 bases). This CDR3 region has 14 residues. Trimming shortened V by 1 base and J by 2 bases, and 7 bases separated the two germline ends. Germline loops: CDR1 SGHTS, CDR2 YDEGEE. The CDR3 region is CASSLFRGNQPQHF. The CDR3 DNA reads as TGTGCCAGCAGCTTGTTCAGGGGCAATCAGCCCCAGCATTTT.

The rearrangement uses TRBV5-1 and TRBJ1-2; TRBD1 agrees at 9 bases. J was trimmed by 5 bases and V by 4 bases; bases with no gene match: 12. This CDR3 spans 16 amino acids. From germline, CDR1 is SGHRS and CDR2 YFSETQ. The CDR3 here is CASSPSGTGFRYGYTF. CDR3 in DNA: TGCGCCAGCAGCCCATCCGGGACAGGGTTTCGGTATGGCTACACCTTC. Full variable domain (rest looked up from reference TRBV5-1 and TRBJ1-2): KAGVTQTPRYLIKTRGQQVTLSCSPISGHRSVSWYQQTPGQGLQFLFEYFSETQRNKGNFPGRFSGRQFSNSRSEMNVSTLELGDSALYLCASSPSGTGFRYGYTFGSGTRLTVV.

This chain joins TRBV15 and TRBJ2-6, with 7 bases aligning to TRBD1. The germline gives CDR1 LNHNV, CDR2 YYDKDF (reference sequence). V shed 4 bases and J 2 bases; nucleotides not matched to a gene: 5. The CDR3 contains 16 residues. In DNA, the CDR3 is TGTGCCACCAGCAAATTAGGACAGGCTGGGGCCAACGTCCTGACTTTC. It specifies CATSKLGQAGANVLTF.

The chain has TRBV2 and TRBJ2-7; 8 positions agree with TRBD2. CDR3 size: 14 residues. CDR1 is SNHLY and CDR2 is FYNNEI in the germline V gene. Trimming cost V 6 bases and J 4 bases; bases outside gene matches: 8. CDR3 coding DNA: TGTGCCAGCAGGATTACTAGCGGTAAATACGAGCAGTACTTC. Its protein is CASRITSGKYEQYF. Combining the CDR3 with reference TRBV2 and TRBJ2-7 gives the whole variable domain EPEVTQTPSHQVTQMGQEVILRCVPISNHLYFYWYRQILGQKVEFLVSFYNNEISEKSEIFDDQFSVERPDGSNFTLKIRSTKLEDSAMYFCASRITSGKYEQYFGPGTRLTVT.

The V gene is TRBV30, the J gene TRBJ2-2; D is possibly TRBD2 (6 bases). Between the trimmed V and J ends, which lost 5 bases and 1 base, there was a span of 14 bases. CDR3 length: 15 amino acids. The germline V gene has CDR1 GTSNPN and CDR2 SVGIG (reference sequence). The CDR3 coding sequence is TGTGCCTGGCGTCCGGGACTGGTGAACACCGGGGAGCTGTTTTTT. Protein: CAWRPGLVNTGELFF. The variable domain in full, with the rest retrieved from reference TRBV30 and TRBJ2-2, is SQTIHQWPATLVQPVGSPLSLECTVEGTSNPNLYWYRQAAGRGLQLLFYSVGIGQISSEVPQNLSASRPQDRQFILSSKKLLLSDSGFYLCAWRPGLVNTGELFFGEGSRLTVL.

The chain combines TRBV7-2 with TRBJ2-3; D is undetermined. Germline values: CDR1 SGHTA, CDR2 FQGNSA. Trimming removed 1 base at V and 0 bases at J, with 8 bases between. CDR3 length: 15 amino acids. The CDR3 here is CASSLGTTSTDTQYF. The CDR3 region has the DNA TGTGCCAGCAGCTTAGGAACCACTAGCACAGATACGCAGTATTTT.

This clone was observed a single time. The rearrangement uses TRBV27 and TRBJ1-1; 11 bases line up with TRBD1. CDR1 is MNHEY, CDR2 SMNVEV, per germline (reference sequence). This CDR3 has 15 amino acids. The junction had 6 bases not matched to a gene; V was cut back by 6 bases and J by 3 bases. Written as DNA, the CDR3 is TGTGCCAGCAGCCGGGACAGGGGGACAGACACTGAAGCTTTCTTT. As protein: CASSRDRGTDTEAFF.

This chain joins TRBV4-3 and TRBJ1-4; D call uncertain. Trimming removed 1 base from V and 3 bases from J, with 9 bases in between. The CDR3 is made up of 15 amino acids. Looked up from germline, CDR1 is LGHNA and CDR2 is YSLEER. The CDR3 nucleotides read TGCGCCAGCAGCCAAGTTTACGGTCCTAATGAAAAACTGTTTTTT. It translates to CASSQVYGPNEKLFF.

This clone occurred a few times. This chain links TRBV29-1 with TRBJ1-1; TRBD1 aligns across 7 bases. The trim removed 7 bases at V and 1 base at J, leaving 3 bases unmatched. Germline V gene data show CDR1 as SQVTM and CDR2 as ANQGSEA. This CDR3 comprises 12 residues. The CDR3 nucleotides are TGCAGCGCCTGGACAGGGAACACTGAAGCTTTCTTT. Translated, it gives CSAWTGNTEAFF.

The chain links TRBV30 to TRBJ2-2; 16 bases match TRBD2. In germline, CDR1 is GTSNPN, CDR2 SVGIG (reference sequence). Unmatched junction bases numbered 9, after V lost 7 bases and J lost 7 bases. CDR3 size: 16 residues. CDR3 sequence (DNA): TGTGCCTTCCTGGGACTAGCGGGAGGGCCCGGCGGGGAGCTGTTTTTT. It codes for CAFLGLAGGPGGELFF.

The gene calls are TRBV11-1 and TRBJ2-5; 8 bases match TRBD2. The J call may be faulty, since TRBJ2-7 better matches the DNA end. Germline-derived CDR1 and CDR2 are SGHAT and FQDESV (reference sequence). This CDR3 spans 14 amino acids. In nucleotides, the CDR3 is TGTGCCAGCAGCTTAGGAACGGGAGGGTACGAGCAGTACTTC. Translating it yields CASSLGTGGYEQYF.